This TCR beta chain was captured by sequencing in a study of early T cells in non-severe SARS-CoV-2 infection. Study as a whole: With bulk RNA from unsorted whole blood as input, sequencing yielded unpaired chains.

Study-wide results and limits: VDJdb matching, biased toward anti-spike CD8 responses, missed private and CD4 specificities.

This clonotype appeared many times. What it recognizes is unknown. Trimming pared 0 bases from V and 6 bases from J, leaving 17 bases between. The CDR3 spans 15 residues. The V gene's germline CDR1 is SQVTM and CDR2 ANQGSEA. The protocol attached unique molecular identifiers to individual cDNA molecules. One entry per CDR3 protein results from TCRdb running MiXCR on the 5' RACE reads. Of tens of thousands of distinct CDR3 sequences in the sample, around 8.5% are singletons; the top ten hold about a fifth. Sequenced input: whole blood. The source is an adult who was a healthcare worker with PCR-confirmed SARS-CoV-2 infection or an uninfected control (not recorded which). The rearrangement uses TRBV29-1 and TRBJ2-5; unclear D gene. Written as DNA, the CDR3 is TGCAGCGTTGAAGATCCCGGGCAGCCGCCTAAGACCCAGTACTTC. Translated, it gives CSVEDPGQPPKTQYF.